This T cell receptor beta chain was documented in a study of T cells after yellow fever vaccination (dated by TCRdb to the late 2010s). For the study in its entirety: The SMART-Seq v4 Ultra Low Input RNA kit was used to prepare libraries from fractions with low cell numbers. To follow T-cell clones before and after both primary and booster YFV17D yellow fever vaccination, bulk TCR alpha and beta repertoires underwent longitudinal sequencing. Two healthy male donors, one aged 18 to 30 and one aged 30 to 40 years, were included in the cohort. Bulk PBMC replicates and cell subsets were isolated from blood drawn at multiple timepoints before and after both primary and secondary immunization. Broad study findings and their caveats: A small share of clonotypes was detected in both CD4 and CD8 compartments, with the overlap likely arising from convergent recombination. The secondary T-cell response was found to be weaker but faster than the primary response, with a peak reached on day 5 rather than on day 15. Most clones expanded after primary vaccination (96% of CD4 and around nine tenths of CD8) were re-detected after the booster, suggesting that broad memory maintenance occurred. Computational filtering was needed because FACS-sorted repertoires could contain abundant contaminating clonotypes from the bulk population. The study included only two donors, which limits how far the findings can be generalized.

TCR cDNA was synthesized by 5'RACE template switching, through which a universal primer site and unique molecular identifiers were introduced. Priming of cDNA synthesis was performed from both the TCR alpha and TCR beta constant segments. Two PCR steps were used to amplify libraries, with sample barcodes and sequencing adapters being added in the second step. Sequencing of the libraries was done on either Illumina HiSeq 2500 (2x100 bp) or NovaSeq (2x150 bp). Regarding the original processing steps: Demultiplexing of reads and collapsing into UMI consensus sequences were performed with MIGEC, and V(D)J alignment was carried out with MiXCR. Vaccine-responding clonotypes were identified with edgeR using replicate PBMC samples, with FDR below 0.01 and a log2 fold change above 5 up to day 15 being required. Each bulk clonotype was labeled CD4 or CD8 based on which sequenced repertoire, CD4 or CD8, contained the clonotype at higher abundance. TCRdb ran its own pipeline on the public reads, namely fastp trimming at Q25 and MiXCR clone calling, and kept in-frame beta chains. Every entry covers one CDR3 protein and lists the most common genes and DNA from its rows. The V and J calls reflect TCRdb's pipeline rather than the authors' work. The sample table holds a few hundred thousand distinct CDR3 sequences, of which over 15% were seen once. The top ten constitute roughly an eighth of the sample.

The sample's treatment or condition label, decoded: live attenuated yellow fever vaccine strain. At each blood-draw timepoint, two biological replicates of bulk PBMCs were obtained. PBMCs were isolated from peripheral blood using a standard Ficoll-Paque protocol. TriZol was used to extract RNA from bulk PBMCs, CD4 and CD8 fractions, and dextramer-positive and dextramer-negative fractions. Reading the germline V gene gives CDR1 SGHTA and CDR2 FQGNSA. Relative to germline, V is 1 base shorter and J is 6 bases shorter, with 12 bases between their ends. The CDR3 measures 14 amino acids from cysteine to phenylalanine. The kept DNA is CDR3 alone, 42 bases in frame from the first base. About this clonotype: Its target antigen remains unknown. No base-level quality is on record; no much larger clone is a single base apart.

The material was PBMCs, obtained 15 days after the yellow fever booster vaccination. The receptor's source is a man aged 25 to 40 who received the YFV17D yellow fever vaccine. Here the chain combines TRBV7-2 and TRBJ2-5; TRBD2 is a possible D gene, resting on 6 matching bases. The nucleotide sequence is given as TGTGCCAGCAGCTTAGAACGGGCGGGAAAGACCCAGTACTTC. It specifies CASSLERAGKTQYF.